The entry that follows covers one T cell receptor (beta chain) sequence. Its antigen is as yet unknown. Germline CDR1 reads LNHNV; CDR2 reads YYDKDF (reference sequence). With 6 bases removed from V and 1 base from J, the gap between germline ends came to 7 bases. CDR3 length equals 13 residues. TCRdb's copy holds only in-frame clones and misses some; the assay was immunoSEQ multiplex PCR. Of hundreds of thousands of clones listed, roughly 94% were seen once; the top ten hold about 24%. This entry is derived from a study of shared clonotypes between healthy human individuals. Whole-study findings and limits: Clonotype sharing across donors was expected to vary with sequencing depth.

The naive CD8 subset, CD45RO-negative cells positively selected for CCR7, excluded terminally differentiated effector memory CD45RA+ cells. The rearrangement joins TRBV15 to TRBJ1-3, with unresolved D. Sequenced sample: naive CD8+ T cells sorted from blood. This TCR came from a man aged 25 to 45 in good health. The DNA for the CDR3 is TGTGCCACCAGTCAGGTGTCTGGAAACACCATATATTTT. Its translation is CATSQVSGNTIYF.